Listed here are 17 T cell receptor beta chains from one sample, sequenced in a study of blood T cell repertoires in COVID-19. Some clones are missing from TCRdb's copy, which holds only in-frame ones; the method was immunoSEQ multiplex PCR. The data hold about 190,000 clones, with 86% observed a single time. The sequenced material came from PBMCs or T cells enriched from blood (not recorded which). The receptors were gathered from a woman in her thirties or forties in a cohort exposed to, infected with or recovered from COVID-19 (not recorded which).

The rearrangement joins TRBV19 to TRBJ1-2; 7 nucleotides align to TRBD1. The CDR3 loop spans 14 amino acids. CDR1 and CDR2 from the germline V gene are LNHDA and SQIVND (reference sequence). V gave up 3 bases and J gave up 4 bases; unmatched junction bases: 5. As DNA, the CDR3 is TGTGCCAGTAGTATCAAGGGACAGACCTATGGCTACACCTTC. This codes for CASSIKGQTYGYTF.

V and J are TRBV7-2 and TRBJ1-1; perhaps TRBD1 as D (5 bases). The germline CDR1 and CDR2 sequences are SGHTA and FQGNSA. The CDR3 consists of 15 residues. V dropped 5 bases and J dropped 6 bases, with 19 bases sitting between them. CDR3 in DNA: TGTGCCAGCAGCCTCAAATGGGGGGGTGGCGCTGAAGCTTTCTTT. Its translation is CASSLKWGGGAEAFF.

V gene TRBV9 combines with J gene TRBJ2-3, with D maybe TRBD1 (6 bases). Germline CDR1 SGDLS, CDR2 YYNGEE. With 0 bases removed from V and 3 bases from J, the gap between germline ends came to 11 bases. This CDR3 region has 15 residues. CDR3 sequence: CASSVVGAPTDTQYF. The CDR3 region has the DNA TGTGCCAGCAGCGTAGTGGGGGCTCCAACAGATACGCAGTATTTT.

This rearrangement joins TRBV7-9 to TRBJ1-1; a weak D match, TRBD1 (6 bases). In germline, CDR1 is SEHNR, CDR2 FQNEAQ (reference sequence). Trimming cost V 3 bases and J 4 bases, with 9 bases left between them. The CDR3 loop spans 13 amino acids. The CDR3 nucleotides read TGTGCCAGCAGCTTGGGACACGGCACTGAAGCTTTCTTT. Amino acid sequence: CASSLGHGTEAFF.

The chain's CDR3 is CASSSGDSTNYGYTF. The DNA of the CDR3 is TGCGCCAGCAGCTCGGGGGACAGCACTAACTATGGCTACACCTTC. The chain has TRBV5-1 and TRBJ1-2; the match to TRBD1 covers 7 bases. V lost 3 bases, J lost 0 bases, and 5 bases stayed unmatched. Germline V gene lookup returns CDR1 SGHRS and CDR2 YFSETQ. The CDR3 sequence is 15 residues long.

CDR3 sequence (DNA): TGTGCCAGCAGCCGCGCAGGGTCACCGAACTATGGCTACACCTTC. Amino acid sequence: CASSRAGSPNYGYTF. This chain connects TRBV3-1 (or the pseudogene TRBV3-2) to TRBJ1-2; D might be TRBD1 (5 bases). The CDR3 is made up of 15 amino acids. Germline V gives CDR1 LGHDT, CDR2 YNNKEL (reference sequence). The V end was cut by 4 bases, the J end by 2 bases, with 14 bases between.

The chain combines TRBV2 with TRBJ1-5; 9 positions match TRBD1. Unmatched junction bases numbered 3, after V lost 6 bases and J lost 3 bases. The CDR3 runs to 14 residues. The germline V gene encodes CDR1 SNHLY and CDR2 FYNNEI. CDR3: CASSRTGVNQPQHF. CDR3 nucleotide sequence: TGTGCCAGCAGCAGGACAGGGGTCAATCAGCCCCAGCATTTT.

Only one count was recorded for this clone. The rearrangement links TRBV5-6 to TRBJ2-7; 7 bases map to TRBD1. Germline loops: CDR1 SGHDT, CDR2 YYEEEE. The V and J ends lost 2 bases and 1 base, in that order; junction bases with no gene match: 3. This CDR3 has 14 residues. As DNA, the CDR3 is TGTGCCAGCAGCTTCGGGACAGCATCCTACGAGCAGTACTTC. Protein product: CASSFGTASYEQYF. The full variable domain, with the rest looked up from reference TRBV5-6 and TRBJ2-7, is DAGVTQSPTHLIKTRGQQVTLRCSPKSGHDTVSWYQQALGQGPQFIFQYYEEEERQRGNFPDRFSGHQFPNYSSELNVNALLLGDSALYLCASSFGTASYEQYFGPGTRLTVT.

This chain uses TRBV5-4 with TRBJ2-5, with D possibly TRBD2 on 5 matching bases. Deletions cut 6 bases from V and 0 bases from J, with 15 bases between. In germline, CDR1 is SGHNT, CDR2 YYREEE (reference sequence). This CDR3 comprises 15 residues. As DNA, the CDR3 is TGTGCCAGCAACACCGTGGGTAGCGACCAAGAGACCCAGTACTTC. This gives the protein CASNTVGSDQETQYF.

The chain recombines TRBV5-1 with TRBJ2-3; 12 bases match TRBD2. CDR1 SGHRS and CDR2 YFSETQ come from the germline V gene. This CDR3 has 15 residues. Losses at the gene ends were 1 base for V and 8 bases for J; bases not matched to a gene: 5. This CDR3 reads CASSLKASGGVTQYF. In nucleotides, the CDR3 is TGCGCCAGCAGCTTGAAGGCTAGCGGGGGGGTTACGCAGTATTTT.

The rearrangement uses TRBV7-7 and TRBJ1-3; perhaps TRBD1 as D (5 bases). This CDR3 has 15 residues. Germline CDR1 and CDR2: SSHAT and FNYEAQ (reference sequence). Trimming cost V 5 bases and J 4 bases, with 15 bases left between them. The chain's CDR3 is CASSPGLTEGNTIYF. DNA of the CDR3: TGTGCCAGCAGCCCGGGACTGACGGAAGGAAACACCATATATTTT.

This clone was counted a few times. This rearrangement joins TRBV27 to TRBJ1-6; tentative D call: TRBD1 (5 bases). The V gene lost 0 bases and the J gene lost 0 bases, with 9 bases spanning the gap. The CDR3 spans 17 residues. The germline V gene has CDR1 MNHEY and CDR2 SMNVEV (reference sequence). In DNA form, the CDR3 reads TGTGCCAGCAGTTTATCGAAGGGGTTCTCCTATAATTCACCCCTCCACTTT. Translating gives CASSLSKGFSYNSPLHF.

V and J are TRBV6-2 or TRBV6-3 and TRBJ1-1; D remains ambiguous. Germline-derived CDR1 and CDR2 are MNHEY and SVGEGT. V lost 6 bases, J lost 0 bases, and 23 bases lay in between. The CDR3 totals 18 residues. The CDR3 coding sequence is TGTGCCAGCAGGCCTGACGGGTCCCAACTCATGATGAACACTGAAGCTTTCTTT. Protein product: CASRPDGSQLMMNTEAFF.

This clone was detected ten times or more. The chain recombines TRBV6-4 with TRBJ2-1, with D possibly matching TRBD2 (6 bases). Deletions cut 2 bases from V and 6 bases from J, with 8 bases between. Germline V lookup: CDR1 MRHNA, CDR2 SNTAGT. The CDR3 spans 13 residues. DNA for the CDR3: TGTGCCAGCAGTGACCGGGACTCCAATGAGCAGTTCTTC. Its protein is CASSDRDSNEQFF.

The gene calls are TRBV6-5 and TRBJ2-7, with 10 bases lining up with TRBD1. V gave up 5 bases and J gave up 3 bases; unmatched junction bases: 4. Germline lookup yields CDR1 MNHEY and CDR2 SVGAGI. This CDR3 comprises 14 residues. The CDR3 region has the DNA TGTGCCAGCAGTCCGTGGACAGGGGGCTACGAGCAGTACTTC. Amino acids: CASSPWTGGYEQYF.

As to this clone: The same CDR3 can be traced to other DNA sequences in this sample. The CDR3 reads CASSPGQGGYEQYF. The CDR3 DNA sequence: TGTGCCAGCAGCCCCGGGCAGGGGGGCTACGAGCAGTACTTC. The chain has TRBV5-4 and TRBJ2-7; possible D gene TRBD1, 7 bases. There are 14 residues in the CDR3. The germline gives CDR1 SGHNT, CDR2 YYREEE (reference sequence). The V and J ends lost 4 bases and 3 bases respectively, with 14 bases between them.

This sequence joins TRBV24-1 and TRBJ1-2; D gene ambiguous. V was clipped by 4 bases and J by 4 bases, with 12 bases between them. The germline V gene has CDR1 KGHDR and CDR2 SFDVKD. CDR3 size: 14 residues. The CDR3 here is CATSDRNNVYGYTF. As DNA, the CDR3 is TGTGCCACCAGTGACAGGAATAACGTCTATGGCTACACCTTC.